The entry below gives a single T cell receptor beta chain sequence along with its context. Its specificity is unknown. The data derive from a study of identical twins. Study observations and caveats: Diverse VJ usage suggested most zero-insertion clonotypes were not invariant T cells.

A template switching step contributed a universal primer site, while unique molecular identifiers were present in the cDNA. TCRdb called the 5' RACE reads again in MiXCR, with one record for every CDR3 protein. The sample yields 500,000 or so distinct CDR3 sequences, 20% to 25% seen once. The sample was also reused in another study, on T cells expressing NK-cell markers. That paper adds: Investigators obtained TCR beta repertoires from sorted CD3+CD56+NKG2C+, CD3+CD56+NKG2C- and CD3+CD56-NKG2C+ T cells.

The specimen sequenced was CD4+ T cells sorted from blood. This clonotype was sampled from a woman under 30 in good health.

In DNA form, the CDR3 reads TGTGCCAGCAGCACTTCCGACAGCACAGATACGCAGTATTTT. This encodes CASSTSDSTDTQYF. The J gene is TRBJ2-3, the V gene TRBV7-9; no clear D gene. Germline V lookup: CDR1 SEHNR, CDR2 FQNEAQ (reference sequence). There are 14 residues in the CDR3. V lost 5 bases and J lost 0, with 9 bases in between.